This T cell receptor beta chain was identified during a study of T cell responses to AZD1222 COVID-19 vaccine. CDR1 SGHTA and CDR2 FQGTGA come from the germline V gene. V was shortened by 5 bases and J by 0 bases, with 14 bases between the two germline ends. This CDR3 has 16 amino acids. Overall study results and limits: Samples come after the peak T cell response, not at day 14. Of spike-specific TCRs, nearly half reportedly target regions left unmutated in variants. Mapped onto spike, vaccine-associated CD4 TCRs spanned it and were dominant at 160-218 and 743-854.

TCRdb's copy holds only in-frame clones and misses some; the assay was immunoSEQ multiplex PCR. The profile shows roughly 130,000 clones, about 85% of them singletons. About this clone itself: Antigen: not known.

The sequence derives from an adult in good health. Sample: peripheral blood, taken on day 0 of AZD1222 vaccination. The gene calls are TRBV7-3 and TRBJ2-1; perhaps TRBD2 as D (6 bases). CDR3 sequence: CASSPKDGSSYNEQFF. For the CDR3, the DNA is TGTGCCAGCAGCCCGAAAGACGGGAGCTCCTACAATGAGCAGTTCTTC.